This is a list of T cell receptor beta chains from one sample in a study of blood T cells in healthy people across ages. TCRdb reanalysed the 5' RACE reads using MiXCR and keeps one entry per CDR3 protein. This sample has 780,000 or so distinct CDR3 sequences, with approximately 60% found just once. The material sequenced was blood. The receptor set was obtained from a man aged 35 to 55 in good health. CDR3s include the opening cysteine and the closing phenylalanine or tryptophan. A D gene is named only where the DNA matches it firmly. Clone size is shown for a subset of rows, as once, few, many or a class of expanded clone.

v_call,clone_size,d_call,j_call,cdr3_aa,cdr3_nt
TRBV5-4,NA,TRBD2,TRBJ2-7,CASSFQSGTYEQYF,TGTGCCAGCAGCTTTCAAAGCGGGACGTACGAGCAGTACTTC
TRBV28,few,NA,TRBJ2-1,CASSFDLNEQFF,TGTGCCAGCAGTTTCGATCTGAATGAGCAGTTCTTC
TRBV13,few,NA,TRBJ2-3,CASSVMSHQPSTDTQYF,TGTGCCAGCAGCGTTATGTCTCATCAACCTAGCACAGATACGCAGTATTTT
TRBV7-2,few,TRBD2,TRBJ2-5,CASERGYQETQYF,TGTGCCAGCGAGCGGGGATACCAAGAGACCCAGTACTTC
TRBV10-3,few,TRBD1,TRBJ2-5,CAISEGTGETQYF,TGTGCCATCAGTGAGGGGACAGGGGAGACCCAGTACTTC
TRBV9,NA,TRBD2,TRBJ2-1,CASSALGLAGESYNEQFF,TGTGCCAGCAGCGCACTTGGACTAGCGGGAGAGTCGTACAATGAGCAGTTCTTC
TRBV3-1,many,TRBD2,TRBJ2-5,CASTLSTGGPETQYF,TGTGCCAGCACCCTTTCGACGGGGGGTCCAGAGACCCAGTACTTC
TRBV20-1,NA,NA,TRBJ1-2,CSAPDSANYGYTF,TGCAGTGCTCCTGACAGTGCTAACTATGGCTACACCTTC
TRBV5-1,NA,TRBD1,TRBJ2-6,CASSPGQVPGANVLTF,TGCGCCAGCAGCCCTGGACAGGTACCCGGGGCCAACGTCCTGACTTTC
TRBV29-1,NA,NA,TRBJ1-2,CSVAQLHYGYTF,TGCAGCGTTGCACAACTACACTATGGCTACACCTTC
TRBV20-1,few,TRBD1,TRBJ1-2,CSARGYRGRYNGYTF,TGCAGTGCTAGAGGTTACAGGGGGCGTTATAATGGCTACACCTTC
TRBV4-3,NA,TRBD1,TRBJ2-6,CASSPTGDPGANVLTF,TGCGCCAGCAGCCCGACAGGGGACCCTGGGGCCAACGTCCTGACTTTC
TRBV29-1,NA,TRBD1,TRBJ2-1,CSVSTGETYNEQFF,TGCAGCGTATCGACAGGGGAGACCTACAATGAGCAGTTCTTC
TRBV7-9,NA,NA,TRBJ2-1,CASSPFLNEQFF,TGTGCCAGCAGCCCTTTTTTAAATGAGCAGTTCTTC
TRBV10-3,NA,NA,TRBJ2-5,CASTRDYQETQYF,TGTGCCAGTACCAGGGACTACCAAGAGACCCAGTACTTC
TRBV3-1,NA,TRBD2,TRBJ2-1,CASSQAVLADEQFF,TGTGCCAGCAGCCAAGCTGTCCTAGCGGATGAGCAGTTCTTC
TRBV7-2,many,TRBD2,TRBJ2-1,CASSFLNTIAGDPRFF,TGTGCCAGCAGCTTTTTGAACACTATCGCGGGAGATCCGCGGTTCTTC
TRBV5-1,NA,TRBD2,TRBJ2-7,CASSLVIAGTQYEQYF,TGCGCCAGCAGCTTGGTAATAGCGGGCACCCAATACGAGCAGTACTTC
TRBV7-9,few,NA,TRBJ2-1,CASSLAGHSANNEQFF,TGTGCCAGCAGCTTAGCGGGTCATTCAGCCAACAATGAGCAGTTCTTC
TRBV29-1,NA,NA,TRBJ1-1,CSVAQANTEAFF,TGCAGCGTTGCACAGGCGAACACTGAAGCTTTCTTT
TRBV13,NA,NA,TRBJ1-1,CASSSGPGQGNTEAFF,TGTGCCAGCAGCTCAGGTCCGGGGCAGGGTAACACTGAAGCTTTCTTT
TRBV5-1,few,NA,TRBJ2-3,CASSLGLPRDTQYF,TGCGCCAGCAGCCTCGGACTCCCCAGGGATACGCAGTATTTT
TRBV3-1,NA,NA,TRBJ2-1,CASSQSQSEQFF,TGTGCCAGCAGCCAATCCCAAAGTGAGCAGTTCTTC
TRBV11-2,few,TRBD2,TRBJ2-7,CASAKGLAVNEQYF,TGTGCCAGCGCAAAAGGGCTAGCGGTAAATGAGCAGTACTTC
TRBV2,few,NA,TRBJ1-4,CASSDNGIREKLFF,TGTGCCAGCAGTGATAATGGGATCAGAGAAAAACTGTTTTTT
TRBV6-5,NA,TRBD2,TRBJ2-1,CASSYGTRNEQFF,TGTGCCAGCAGTTACGGGACTAGAAATGAGCAGTTCTTC
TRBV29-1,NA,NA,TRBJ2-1,CSAILLINEQFF,TGCAGCGCTATACTTTTGATCAATGAGCAGTTCTTC
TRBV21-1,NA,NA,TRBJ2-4,CASFLAVPKNIQYF,TGTGCCAGCTTTCTAGCCGTCCCCAAAAACATTCAGTACTTC
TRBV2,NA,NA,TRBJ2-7,CASIVGTYEQYF,TGTGCCAGCATTGTCGGAACCTACGAGCAGTACTTC
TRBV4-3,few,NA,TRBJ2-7,CASSQVIGGDPYEQYF,TGCGCCAGCAGCCAAGTTATCGGGGGTGATCCTTACGAGCAGTACTTC
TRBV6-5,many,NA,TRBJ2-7,CASSQTGDPYNEQYF,TGTGCCAGCAGTCAAACCGGGGACCCCTACAATGAGCAGTACTTC
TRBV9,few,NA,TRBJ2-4,CASSFPVVARGAKNIQYF,TGTGCCAGCAGCTTCCCGGTGGTAGCGAGGGGGGCCAAAAACATTCAGTACTTC
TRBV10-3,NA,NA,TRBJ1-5,CAISERWNRGNQPQHF,TGTGCCATCAGTGAGAGGTGGAACAGGGGCAATCAGCCCCAGCATTTT
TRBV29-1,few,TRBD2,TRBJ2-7,CSVEGGPSGRSYEQYF,TGCAGCGTTGAAGGTGGGCCTAGCGGGCGTTCCTACGAGCAGTACTTC
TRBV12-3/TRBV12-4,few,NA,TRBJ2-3,CASFLGNIGTDTQYF,TGTGCCAGCTTCCTCGGCAACATTGGCACAGATACGCAGTATTTT
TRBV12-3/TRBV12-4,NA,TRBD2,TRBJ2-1,CAIPGGTSSYNEQFF,TGTGCCATCCCCGGGGGGACCAGCTCCTACAATGAGCAGTTCTTC
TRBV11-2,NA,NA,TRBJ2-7,CASSSKTGPTYEQYF,TGTGCCAGCAGCTCAAAAACGGGACCCACCTACGAGCAGTACTTC
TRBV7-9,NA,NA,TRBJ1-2,CASSFEGRRYYGYTF,TGTGCCAGCAGCTTCGAGGGCCGGCGCTACTATGGCTACACCTTC
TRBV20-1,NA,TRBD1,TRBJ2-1,CSAEDRGVGINEQFF,TGCAGTGCTGAGGACAGGGGTGTTGGTATCAATGAGCAGTTCTTC
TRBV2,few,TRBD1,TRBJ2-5,CASSPRTGAEYQETQYF,TGTGCCAGCAGCCCCAGGACAGGGGCCGAGTACCAAGAGACCCAGTACTTC
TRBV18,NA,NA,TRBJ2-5,CASSPSSGIRETQYF,TGTGCCAGCTCACCCAGCTCGGGTATTCGGGAGACCCAGTACTTC
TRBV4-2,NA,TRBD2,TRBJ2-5,CASSQGGSAGERETQYF,TGTGCCAGCAGCCAAGGCGGCTCCGCGGGAGAGAGAGAGACCCAGTACTTC
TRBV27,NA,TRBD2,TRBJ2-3,CASSIRLAHGGYTQYF,TGTGCCAGCAGTATCCGACTAGCCCATGGGGGTTACACGCAGTATTTT
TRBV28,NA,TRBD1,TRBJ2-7,CASISGQGDYEQYF,TGTGCCAGCATCTCCGGGCAGGGGGACTACGAGCAGTACTTC
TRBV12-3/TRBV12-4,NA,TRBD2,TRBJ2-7,CASRQGLAGAYEQYF,TGTGCCAGCAGACAAGGACTAGCGGGAGCCTACGAGCAGTACTTC
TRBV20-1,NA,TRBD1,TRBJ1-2,CSASLTGGGYTF,TGCAGTGCTAGCCTGACAGGGGGTGGCTACACCTTC
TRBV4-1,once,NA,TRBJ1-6,CASSQPGNSPLHF,TGCGCCAGCAGCCAACCAGGGAATTCACCCCTCCACTTT
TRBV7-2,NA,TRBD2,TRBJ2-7,CASSLGTSLEALYEQYF,TGTGCCAGCAGCTTAGGGACTAGCTTGGAGGCCCTCTACGAGCAGTACTTC
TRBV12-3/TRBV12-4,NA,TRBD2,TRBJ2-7,CASSLAGGTSGYNEQYF,TGTGCCAGCAGTTTAGCGGGGGGGACTAGCGGCTACAATGAGCAGTACTTC
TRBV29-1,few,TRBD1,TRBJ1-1,CSVGARDRENTEAFF,TGCAGCGTAGGGGCCCGGGACAGGGAAAACACTGAAGCTTTCTTT
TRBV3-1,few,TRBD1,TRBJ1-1,CASSPRDRGGRTEAFF,TGTGCCAGCAGCCCCCGGGACAGGGGAGGGAGGACTGAAGCTTTCTTT
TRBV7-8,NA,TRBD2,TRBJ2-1,CASSLGTSGRASREQFF,TGTGCCAGCAGCTTAGGGACTAGCGGGAGGGCCAGTCGAGAGCAGTTCTTC
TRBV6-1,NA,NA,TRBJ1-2,CASSESGSGYGYTF,TGTGCCAGCAGTGAATCGGGCAGTGGCTATGGCTACACCTTC
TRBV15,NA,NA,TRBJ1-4,CATSRDSPQPGLLSTNEKLFF,TGTGCCACCAGCAGAGATTCCCCCCAACCGGGACTTCTCTCAACTAATGAAAAACTGTTTTTT
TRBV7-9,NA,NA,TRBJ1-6,CASSLSGSPLHF,TGTGCCAGCAGCCTTAGCGGTTCACCCCTCCACTTT